Presented here are 6 T cell receptor beta chains from one specimen sequenced in a study of response to subunit inactivated influenza vaccine. A single record per CDR3 protein comes from TCRdb applying MiXCR to the RT-PCR reads. The sample lists approximately 500,000 distinct CDR3 sequences, 10% to 15% occurring once. Material: PBMCs from blood, obtained roughly 6 weeks after vaccination. These receptor sequences come from a man aged 50 to 60 who received an inactivated influenza vaccine.

This clonotype was observed a few times. The J gene is TRBJ1-3, the V gene TRBV3-1; no clear D gene. This CDR3 contains 15 residues. The germline V gene has CDR1 LGHDT and CDR2 YNNKEL (reference sequence). Trimming took 1 base from V and 2 from J, leaving 9 bases between them. CDR3 bases: TGTGCCAGCAGCCAAGTAGGGTTGGCTGGAAACACCATATATTTT. It is translated as CASSQVGLAGNTIYF.

V and J are TRBV29-1 and TRBJ1-1, with D unclear. Deletions cut 4 bases from V and 4 bases from J, with 16 bases between. The CDR3 has 14 amino acids. Per germline, CDR1 SQVTM and CDR2 ANQGSEA. CDR3 residues: CSVVSSYLGTEAFF. Here the CDR3 DNA reads TGCAGCGTTGTATCTAGTTACCTGGGCACTGAAGCTTTCTTT.

This clonotype has a handful of counts. V usage is TRBV20-1 and J usage is TRBJ1-6; D is unresolved. Trimming took off 4 bases at V and 0 bases at J, with 19 bases between the two ends. This CDR3 contains 18 residues. The V gene's germline CDR1 is DFQATT and CDR2 SNEGSKA (reference sequence). The CDR3 here is CSAKDGVLSSSYNSPLHF. The DNA of the CDR3 is TGCAGTGCTAAGGATGGGGTTCTTTCGAGCTCCTATAATTCACCCCTCCACTTT.

This clonotype was seen only a few times. The CDR3: CASSLGIHEQYF. Here the CDR3 DNA reads TGTGCCAGCAGCTTAGGGATCCACGAGCAGTACTTC. The chain couples TRBV7-9 to TRBJ2-7; D is uncertain. The CDR3 contains 12 residues. Per the germline V gene, CDR1 is SEHNR and CDR2 is FQNEAQ (reference sequence). V was clipped by 1 base and J by 5 bases, with 6 bases between them.

The V call is TRBV10-3, the J call TRBJ2-7; D is ambiguous. Germline loops: CDR1 ENHRY, CDR2 SYGVKD. The CDR3 covers 17 residues. V lost 11 bases, J lost 0 bases, and 26 bases lay in between. The CDR3 reads CAVGSWENPFSSYEQYF. The CDR3 DNA sequence: TGTGCCGTCGGTTCTTGGGAAAACCCCTTTAGCTCCTACGAGCAGTACTTC.

This clonotype was seen a few times. V usage is TRBV25-1 and J usage is TRBJ2-1; 9 bases agree with TRBD1. Looked up from germline, CDR1 is MGHDK and CDR2 is SYGVNS. This CDR3 is built from 14 residues. With 4 bases clipped from V and 9 bases from J, the junction kept 7 bases outside the gene matches. Here the CDR3 DNA reads TGTGCCAGCAGTGGTCCCGGGACAGGGACTGAGCAGTTCTTC. Its translation is CASSGPGTGTEQFF.